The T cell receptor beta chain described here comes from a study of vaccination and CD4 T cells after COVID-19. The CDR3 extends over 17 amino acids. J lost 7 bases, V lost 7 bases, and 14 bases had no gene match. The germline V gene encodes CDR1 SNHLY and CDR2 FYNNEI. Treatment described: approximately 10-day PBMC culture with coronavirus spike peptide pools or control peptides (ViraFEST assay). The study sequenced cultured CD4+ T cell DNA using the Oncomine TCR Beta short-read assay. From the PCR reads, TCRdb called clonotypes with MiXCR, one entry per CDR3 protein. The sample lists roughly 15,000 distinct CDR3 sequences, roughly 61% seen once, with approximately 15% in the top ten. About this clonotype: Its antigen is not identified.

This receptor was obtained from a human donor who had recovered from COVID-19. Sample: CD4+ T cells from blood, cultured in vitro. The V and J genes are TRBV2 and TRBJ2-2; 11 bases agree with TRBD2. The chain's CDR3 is CASTFELAGVGHGELFF. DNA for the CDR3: TGTGCCAGCACTTTCGAACTAGCGGGAGTGGGGCACGGGGAGCTGTTTTTT.